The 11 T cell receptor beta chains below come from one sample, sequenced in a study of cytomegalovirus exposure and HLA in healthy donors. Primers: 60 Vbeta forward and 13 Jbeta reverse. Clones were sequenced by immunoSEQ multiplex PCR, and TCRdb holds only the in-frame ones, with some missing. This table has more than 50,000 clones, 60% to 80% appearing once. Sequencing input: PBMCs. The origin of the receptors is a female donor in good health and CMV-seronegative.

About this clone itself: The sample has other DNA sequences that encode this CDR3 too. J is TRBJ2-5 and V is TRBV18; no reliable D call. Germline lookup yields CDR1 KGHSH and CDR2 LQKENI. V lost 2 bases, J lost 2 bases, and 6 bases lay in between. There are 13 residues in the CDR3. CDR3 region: CASSPSVQETQYF. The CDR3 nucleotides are TGTGCCAGCTCACCATCAGTACAAGAGACCCAGTACTTC.

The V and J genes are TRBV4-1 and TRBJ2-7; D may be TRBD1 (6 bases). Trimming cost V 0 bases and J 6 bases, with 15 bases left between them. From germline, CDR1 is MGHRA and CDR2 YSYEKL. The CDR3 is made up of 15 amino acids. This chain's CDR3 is CASSQEAGVVGEQYF. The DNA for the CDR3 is TGCGCCAGCAGCCAAGAGGCAGGGGTTGTCGGCGAGCAGTACTTC.

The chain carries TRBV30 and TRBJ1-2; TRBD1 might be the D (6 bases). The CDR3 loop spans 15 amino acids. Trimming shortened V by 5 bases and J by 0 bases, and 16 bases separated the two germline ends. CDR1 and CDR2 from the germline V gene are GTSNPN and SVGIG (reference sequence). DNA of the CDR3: TGTGCCTGGGGAACAGGGTCCTCTTCTAACTATGGCTACACCTTC. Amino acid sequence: CAWGTGSSSNYGYTF.

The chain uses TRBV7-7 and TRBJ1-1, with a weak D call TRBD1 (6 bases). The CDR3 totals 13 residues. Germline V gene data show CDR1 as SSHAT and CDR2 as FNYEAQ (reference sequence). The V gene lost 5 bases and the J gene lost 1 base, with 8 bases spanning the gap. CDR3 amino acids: CASSKDRNTEAFF. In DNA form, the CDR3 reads TGTGCCAGCAGCAAGGACAGGAACACTGAAGCTTTCTTT.

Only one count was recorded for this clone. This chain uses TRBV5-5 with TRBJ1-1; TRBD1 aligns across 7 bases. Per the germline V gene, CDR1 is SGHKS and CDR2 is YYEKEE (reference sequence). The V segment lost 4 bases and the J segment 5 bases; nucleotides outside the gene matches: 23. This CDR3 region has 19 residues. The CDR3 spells CASSPPDRVRLVKETEAFF. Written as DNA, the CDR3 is TGTGCCAGCAGCCCACCCGACAGGGTTCGGCTGGTAAAGGAAACTGAAGCTTTCTTT.

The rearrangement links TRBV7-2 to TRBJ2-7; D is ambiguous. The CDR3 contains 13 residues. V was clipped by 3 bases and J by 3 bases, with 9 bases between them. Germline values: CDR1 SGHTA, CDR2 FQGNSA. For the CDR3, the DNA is TGTGCCAGCAGCTTCAACAGAGTCTACGAGCAGTACTTC. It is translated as CASSFNRVYEQYF.

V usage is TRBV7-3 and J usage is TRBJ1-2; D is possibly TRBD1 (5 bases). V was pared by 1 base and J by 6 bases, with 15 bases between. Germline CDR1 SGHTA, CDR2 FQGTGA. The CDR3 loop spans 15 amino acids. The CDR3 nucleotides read TGTGCCAGCAGCTTAAAGGGGTCCACTGGCGATGGCTACACCTTC. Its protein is CASSLKGSTGDGYTF.

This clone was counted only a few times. CDR3 loop: CASSQDGGQGTDTQYF. DNA of the CDR3: TGCGCCAGCAGCCAAGATGGGGGACAGGGGACAGATACGCAGTATTTT. The V gene is TRBV4-1, the J gene TRBJ2-3; 10 positions agree with TRBD1. The germline gives CDR1 MGHRA, CDR2 YSYEKL. V gave up 0 bases and J gave up 3 bases; unmatched junction bases: 3. The CDR3 extends over 16 amino acids.

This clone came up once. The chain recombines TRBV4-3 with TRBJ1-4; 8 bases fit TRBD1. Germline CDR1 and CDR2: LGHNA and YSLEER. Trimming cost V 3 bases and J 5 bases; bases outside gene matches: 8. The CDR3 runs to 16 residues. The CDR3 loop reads CASSQGNRGFNEKLFF. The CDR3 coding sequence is TGCGCCAGCAGCCAGGGAAACAGGGGGTTCAATGAAAAACTGTTTTTT.

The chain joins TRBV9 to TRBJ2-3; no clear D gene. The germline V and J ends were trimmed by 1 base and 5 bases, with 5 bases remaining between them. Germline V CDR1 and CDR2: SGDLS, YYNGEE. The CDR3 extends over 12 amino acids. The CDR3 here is CASSVFLDTQYF. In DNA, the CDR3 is TGTGCCAGCAGCGTATTTCTAGATACGCAGTATTTT.

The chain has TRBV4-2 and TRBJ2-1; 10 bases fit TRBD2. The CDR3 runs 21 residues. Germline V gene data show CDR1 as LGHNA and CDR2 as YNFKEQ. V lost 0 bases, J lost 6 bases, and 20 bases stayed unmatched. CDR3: CASSQDVASRTSGIFANEQFF. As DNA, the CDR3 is TGTGCCAGCAGCCAAGATGTTGCGAGTCGTACTAGCGGGATATTTGCCAATGAGCAGTTCTTC.